Presented here are 11 T cell receptor beta chains from one specimen sequenced in a study of blood T cell repertoires in COVID-19. TCRdb's copy holds only in-frame clones and misses some; the assay was immunoSEQ multiplex PCR. The sample lists fewer than 300,000 clones, approximately 91% occurring once. The material sequenced was peripheral blood. The receptors were gathered from a man in his late teens or twenties with active or convalescent COVID-19.

This rearrangement joins TRBV19 to TRBJ2-7, with TRBD1 matching over 9 bases. Germline V gene lookup returns CDR1 LNHDA and CDR2 SQIVND (reference sequence). Unmatched junction bases numbered 7, after V lost 2 bases and J lost 2 bases. The CDR3 length is 16 residues. Here the CDR3 DNA reads TGTGCCAGTAGTATAAGGTACAGGGGGCGACCCTACGAGCAGTACTTC. Translated, it gives CASSIRYRGRPYEQYF. Full variable domain (outside the CDR3, taken from reference TRBV19 and TRBJ2-7): DGGITQSPKYLFRKEGQNVTLSCEQNLNHDAMYWYRQDPGQGLRLIYYSQIVNDFQKGDIAEGYSVSREKKESFPLTVTSAQKNPTAFYLCASSIRYRGRPYEQYFGPGTRLTVT.

The CDR3 region has the DNA TGTGCCAGCAGCCCGGACAGGGAGATCTATGGCTACACCTTC. It encodes CASSPDREIYGYTF. The V and J genes are TRBV3-1 (or the pseudogene TRBV3-2) and TRBJ1-2, with TRBD1 matching over 8 bases. The CDR3 totals 14 residues. The V gene end was trimmed by 4 bases and the J gene end by 4 bases; junction bases not matched to a gene: 5. CDR1 and CDR2 (germline): LGHDT, YNNKEL (reference sequence).

This chain links TRBV12-1 with TRBJ1-4; the table's D gene call, TRBD1, was not cross checked with the DNA. TRBV12-1 is flagged as a pseudogene. This CDR3 is built from 16 residues. This CDR3 reads CASTLNEDKVGEKLFF. The DNA of the CDR3 is TGTGCCAGCACCCTAAACGAGGACAAGGTGGGGGAAAAACTGTTTTTT.

Points on this clone: Other DNA sequences in this sample translate to the same CDR3. This chain uses TRBV10-3 with TRBJ1-5; D remains ambiguous. Germline V CDR1 and CDR2: ENHRY, SYGVKD. Trimming left V 0 bases short and J 6 bases short, with 6 bases between. The CDR3 is 13 amino acids. The DNA of the CDR3 is TGTGCCATCAGTGAGTCCGGAGGTCAGCCCCAGCATTTT. Encoded protein: CAISESGGQPQHF.

The chain employs TRBV18 and TRBJ1-1; D is unclear. V shed 1 base and J shed 4 bases, with 10 bases lying between them. Germline CDR1 is KGHSH and CDR2 is LQKENI. The CDR3 loop spans 14 amino acids. CDR3 sequence: CASSPLGEGTEAFF. The CDR3 DNA sequence: TGTGCCAGCTCACCACTGGGTGAGGGCACTGAAGCTTTCTTT. The variable domain in full, completed from reference TRBV18 and TRBJ1-1, reads NAGVMQNPRHLVRRRGQEARLRCSPMKGHSHVYWYRQLPEEGLKFMVYLQKENIIDESGMPKERFSAEFPKEGPSILRIQQVVRGDSAAYFCASSPLGEGTEAFFGQGTRLTVV.

Only one count was recorded for this clone. The chain is built from TRBV5-4 and TRBJ1-4; weak D call: TRBD1 (5 bases). CDR1 and CDR2 (germline): SGHNT, YYREEE (reference sequence). The length of the CDR3 is 15 residues. V was trimmed by 0 bases and J by 5 bases, leaving 11 bases between them. CDR3 sequence reads: CASSLAAGQNEKLFF. The CDR3 DNA follows: TGTGCCAGCAGCTTGGCGGCAGGGCAGAATGAAAAACTGTTTTTT. Variable domain in full (rest from reference TRBV5-4 and TRBJ1-4): ETGVTQSPTHLIKTRGQQVTLRCSSQSGHNTVSWYQQALGQGPQFIFQYYREEENGRGNFPPRFSGLQFPNYSSELNVNALELDDSALYLCASSLAAGQNEKLFFGSGTQLSVL.

V is TRBV4-1 and J is TRBJ2-7; 7 positions agree with TRBD1. The CDR3 sequence is 13 residues long. Losses at the gene ends were 4 bases for V and 5 bases for J; bases not matched to a gene: 5. The germline V gene has CDR1 MGHRA and CDR2 YSYEKL. The DNA for the CDR3 is TGCGCCAGCAGCCCGTGGACAGGTAACGAGCAGTACTTC. Amino acids: CASSPWTGNEQYF.

This clone occurred once. The V call is TRBV6-5, the J call TRBJ1-4, with 8 bases fitting TRBD1. The CDR3 is made up of 15 amino acids. Germline V gene data show CDR1 as MNHEY and CDR2 as SVGAGI. V was pared by 8 bases and J by 7 bases, with 12 bases of the junction left unmatched. The CDR3 reads CASRPGQGWAEKLFF. CDR3 bases: TGTGCCAGCCGACCCGGACAGGGCTGGGCTGAAAAACTGTTTTTT.

The V gene is TRBV5-6, the J gene TRBJ2-2; D gene uncertain. V lost 2 bases to trimming and J lost 4 bases, with 12 bases between them. The germline gives CDR1 SGHDT, CDR2 YYEEEE. The CDR3 runs to 15 residues. CDR3 amino acids: CASSLEISGTGELFF. In DNA, the CDR3 is TGTGCCAGCAGCTTAGAGATTAGTGGCACCGGGGAGCTGTTTTTT.

The V gene is TRBV19, the J gene TRBJ1-1; 8 nucleotides line up with TRBD1. The CDR3 runs to 15 residues. CDR1 and CDR2 from the germline V gene are LNHDA and SQIVND (reference sequence). The V and J ends lost 6 bases and 1 base, in that order; junction bases with no gene match: 7. The chain's CDR3 is CASSYQGAPNTEAFF. The CDR3 nucleotides are TGTGCCAGTAGCTACCAGGGGGCACCGAACACTGAAGCTTTCTTT.

The chain carries TRBV5-8 and TRBJ1-1, with 8 bases matching TRBD1. Per the germline V gene, CDR1 is SGHTS and CDR2 is YDEGEE. The V and J ends lost 4 bases and 5 bases, in that order; junction bases with no gene match: 4. There are 13 residues in the CDR3. In DNA form, the CDR3 reads TGTGCCAGCAGCGGCCGGGACAGGACTGAAGCTTTCTTT. It translates to CASSGRDRTEAFF.